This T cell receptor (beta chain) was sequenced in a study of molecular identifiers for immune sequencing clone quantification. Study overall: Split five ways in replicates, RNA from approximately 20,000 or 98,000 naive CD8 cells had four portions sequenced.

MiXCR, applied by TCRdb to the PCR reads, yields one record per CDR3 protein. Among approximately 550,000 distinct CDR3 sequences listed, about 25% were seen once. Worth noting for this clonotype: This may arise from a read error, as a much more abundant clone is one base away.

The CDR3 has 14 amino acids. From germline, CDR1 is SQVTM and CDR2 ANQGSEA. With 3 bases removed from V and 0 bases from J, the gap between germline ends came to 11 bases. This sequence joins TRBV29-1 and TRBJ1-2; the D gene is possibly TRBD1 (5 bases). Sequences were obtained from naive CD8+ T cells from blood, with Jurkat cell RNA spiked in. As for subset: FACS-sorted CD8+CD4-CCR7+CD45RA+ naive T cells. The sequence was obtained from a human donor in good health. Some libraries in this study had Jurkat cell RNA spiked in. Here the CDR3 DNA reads TGCAGCGTTGACGGGGACGAAACTAACTATGGCTACACCTTC. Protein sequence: CSVDGDETNYGYTF. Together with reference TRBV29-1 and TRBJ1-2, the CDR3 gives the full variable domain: SAVISQKPSRDICQRGTSLTIQCQVDSQVTMMFWYRQQPGQSLTLIATANQGSEATYESGFVIDKFPISRPNLTFSTLTVSNMSPEDSSIYLCSVDGDETNYGYTFGSGTRLTVV.